The 28 T cell receptor beta chains in this list originate from one sample, sequenced in a study of blood T cell repertoires in COVID-19. TCRdb keeps only in-frame clones here, not all; method: immunoSEQ multiplex PCR. The sample contains 300,000 to 400,000 clones, 75% to 85% of which appear only once. Input material: peripheral blood. The receptor source for this set is a human donor in a cohort sampled during active COVID-19.

This chain connects TRBV6-5 to TRBJ2-2; TRBD1 matches 9 bases. J was trimmed by 6 bases and V by 6 bases; bases with no gene match: 5. The CDR3 extends over 14 amino acids. The V gene's germline CDR1 is MNHEY and CDR2 SVGAGI. CDR3: CASSRTGESGELFF. CDR3 in DNA: TGTGCCAGCAGCCGGACAGGGGAGTCCGGGGAGCTGTTTTTT.

This rearrangement joins TRBV7-9 to TRBJ1-2, with 7 positions matching TRBD1. Germline V gives CDR1 SEHNR, CDR2 FQNEAQ (reference sequence). Trimming cost V 5 bases and J 4 bases; bases outside gene matches: 4. The CDR3 sequence is 13 residues long. The CDR3 DNA reads as TGTGCCAGCAGCCTGGGACAGAGCTATGGCTACACCTTC. It is translated as CASSLGQSYGYTF.

J is TRBJ1-2 and V is TRBV5-3; TRBD1 matches at 8 bases. TRBV5-3 is an open reading frame, and its role is uncertain. This CDR3 has 16 amino acids. V shed 0 bases and J 4 bases; nucleotides not matched to a gene: 8. CDR3 in DNA: TGTGCCAGAAGCTTGGCCCCGGACAGGGCACTCTATGGCTACACCTTC. This encodes CARSLAPDRALYGYTF.

J is TRBJ2-7 and V is TRBV18; D is unclear. Germline assignment: CDR1 KGHSH and CDR2 LQKENI. V lost 4 bases to trimming and J lost 3 bases, with 7 bases between them. The CDR3 is 12 residues long. The CDR3 sequence is CASSLQNYEQYF. DNA for the CDR3: TGTGCCAGCTCACTTCAGAACTACGAGCAGTACTTC. Complete variable domain (other parts from reference TRBV18 and TRBJ2-7): NAGVMQNPRHLVRRRGQEARLRCSPMKGHSHVYWYRQLPEEGLKFMVYLQKENIIDESGMPKERFSAEFPKEGPSILRIQQVVRGDSAAYFCASSLQNYEQYFGPGTRLTVT.

The chain links TRBV18 to TRBJ1-2; tentatively, D is TRBD1 (5 bases). V gave up 3 bases and J gave up 6 bases, with 11 bases separating them. This CDR3 is 13 amino acids long. Germline lookup yields CDR1 KGHSH and CDR2 LQKENI. The CDR3 region has the DNA TGTGCCAGCTCACCTGGCAGGGAGGATGGCTACACCTTC. It encodes CASSPGREDGYTF.

The V call is TRBV19, the J call TRBJ2-3; D is uncertain. V gave up 7 bases and J gave up 5 bases, with 10 bases separating them. Germline values: CDR1 LNHDA, CDR2 SQIVND (reference sequence). The CDR3 is made up of 12 amino acids. CDR3 residues: CASMCGEDTQYF. The CDR3 DNA reads as TGTGCCAGTATGTGCGGAGAAGATACGCAGTATTTT.

This CDR3 reads CASTPNFLGYTF. Written as DNA, the CDR3 is TGTGCCAGCACCCCTAATTTTCTTGGCTACACCTTC. This chain joins TRBV12-3 or TRBV12-4 and TRBJ1-2; D remains ambiguous. Between the trimmed V and J ends, which lost 7 bases and 7 bases, there was a span of 13 bases. CDR3 size: 12 residues.

V is TRBV9 and J is TRBJ2-2; D is undetermined. The V gene lost 3 bases and the J gene lost 5 bases, with 11 bases spanning the gap. In germline, CDR1 is SGDLS, CDR2 YYNGEE. The CDR3 length is 14 residues. The CDR3 nucleotides read TGTGCCAGCAGCGACCCCACCGGGACCGGGGAGCTGTTTTTT. Amino acid sequence: CASSDPTGTGELFF.

The chain employs TRBV12-5 and TRBJ2-5; 13 bases line up with TRBD2. The CDR3 length is 14 residues. With 9 bases clipped from V and 5 bases from J, the junction kept 6 bases outside the gene matches. CDR1 and CDR2 (germline): LGHNT, FRNRAP. The CDR3, as DNA: TGTGCTAGCGTGACTAGCGGGGGGTCGGAGACCCAGTACTTC. Translated, it gives CASVTSGGSETQYF.

This sequence joins TRBV15 and TRBJ1-1, with D maybe TRBD1 (5 bases). Germline loops: CDR1 LNHNV, CDR2 YYDKDF (reference sequence). V gave up 3 bases and J gave up 0 bases, with 11 bases separating them. The CDR3 contains 15 residues. CDR3 sequence reads: CATSRAGIMNTEAFF. DNA for the CDR3: TGTGCCACCAGCAGGGCAGGGATTATGAACACTGAAGCTTTCTTT.

DNA for the CDR3: TGTGCCAGCAGCTTGGAAGGTAGTCTAGATTACAATGAGCAGTTCTTC. It codes for CASSLEGSLDYNEQFF. V gene TRBV11-2 combines with J gene TRBJ2-1, with D unclear. CDR1 SGHAT and CDR2 FQNNGV come from the germline V gene. CDR3 length: 16 residues. V gave up 3 bases and J gave up 4 bases, with 16 bases separating them.

This clone was detected a few times. The chain couples TRBV5-1 to TRBJ2-7; possibly TRBD2 for D (6 bases). The CDR3 has 16 residues. From germline, CDR1 is SGHRS and CDR2 YFSETQ. Trimming took off 4 bases at V and 3 bases at J, with 20 bases between the two ends. CDR3 amino acids: CASSLTSGTGYYEQYF. In DNA form, the CDR3 reads TGCGCCAGCAGCCTAACCTCCGGGACTGGGTACTACGAGCAGTACTTC.

The chain carries TRBV6-5 and TRBJ2-2; 7 nucleotides align to TRBD1. This CDR3 region has 15 residues. Trimming at V came to 0 bases and at J to 5 bases, leaving 3 bases not matched to a gene. Germline V gene data show CDR1 as MNHEY and CDR2 as SVGAGI. CDR3 protein: CASSYSPGGTGELFF. For the CDR3, the DNA is TGTGCCAGCAGTTACTCCCCAGGGGGTACCGGGGAGCTGTTTTTT.

The chain carries TRBV20-1 and TRBJ2-5; D call uncertain. Germline lookup yields CDR1 DFQATT and CDR2 SNEGSKA (reference sequence). This CDR3 has 10 residues. The V gene lost 4 bases and the J gene lost 2 bases, with 2 bases spanning the gap. The CDR3 DNA reads as TGCAGTGCTACACAAGAGACCCAGTACTTC. Translation gives CSATQETQYF.

The gene calls are TRBV5-1 and TRBJ2-3; D is perhaps TRBD2 (5 bases). CDR1 is SGHRS and CDR2 is YFSETQ in the germline V gene. Trimming removed 1 base at V and 3 bases at J, with 15 bases between. The CDR3 is 16 residues long. This CDR3 is CASSLLASQRTDTQYF. As DNA, the CDR3 is TGCGCCAGCAGCTTGTTAGCGAGCCAACGGACAGATACGCAGTATTTT.

The chain recombines TRBV30 with TRBJ1-2; D is ambiguous. Per the germline V gene, CDR1 is GTSNPN and CDR2 is SVGIG (reference sequence). V was trimmed by 2 bases and J by 8 bases, leaving 12 bases between them. The CDR3 contains 12 residues. The CDR3 DNA sequence: TGTGCCTGGAGTATACCCGGCGGGGGCTACACCTTC. This encodes CAWSIPGGGYTF.

J is TRBJ2-6 and V is TRBV7-2; weak D call: TRBD1 (6 bases). Germline CDR1 SGHTA, CDR2 FQGNSA. Trimming removed 5 bases at V and 2 bases at J, with 13 bases between. This CDR3 is 16 amino acids long. The CDR3: CASSVRQATGANVLTF. The DNA for the CDR3 is TGTGCCAGCAGCGTTAGACAGGCAACTGGGGCCAACGTCCTGACTTTC.

This clone was seen only once. The chain has TRBV2 and TRBJ1-2; the match to TRBD1 covers 10 bases. Germline CDR1 is SNHLY and CDR2 is FYNNEI. There are 13 residues in the CDR3. Trimming removed 8 bases from V and 10 bases from J; junction bases left unmatched: 10. The CDR3 region has the DNA TGTGCCAGCCAAAGACAGGGGGCATGGGTCTACACCTTC. Translating gives CASQRQGAWVYTF. The full variable domain, with the rest looked up from reference TRBV2 and TRBJ1-2, is EPEVTQTPSHQVTQMGQEVILRCVPISNHLYFYWYRQILGQKVEFLVSFYNNEISEKSEIFDDQFSVERPDGSNFTLKIRSTKLEDSAMYFCASQRQGAWVYTFGSGTRLTVV.

The count of this clone is one. The V gene is TRBV7-9, the J gene TRBJ1-2; perhaps TRBD1 as D (6 bases). V was clipped by 5 bases and J by 2 bases, with 15 bases between them. Germline CDR1 reads SEHNR; CDR2 reads FQNEAQ (reference sequence). The CDR3 is 15 residues long. In DNA form, the CDR3 reads TGTGCCAGCAGCCAGAACACCGACAGGAACTATGGCTACACCTTC. This gives the protein CASSQNTDRNYGYTF.

The V call is TRBV12-3 or TRBV12-4, the J call TRBJ1-1; a weak D match, TRBD1 (5 bases). The length of the CDR3 is 13 residues. Trimming cost V 3 bases and J 3 bases, with 8 bases left between them. This CDR3 reads CASSLGRDTEAFF. The DNA for the CDR3 is TGTGCCAGCAGTTTGGGCAGGGACACTGAAGCTTTCTTT.

The V gene is TRBV15, the J gene TRBJ1-2; perhaps TRBD1 as D (5 bases). V was trimmed by 0 bases and J by 3 bases, leaving 20 bases between them. The germline CDR1 and CDR2 sequences are LNHNV and YYDKDF (reference sequence). The CDR3 totals 18 residues. The CDR3 sequence is CATSRDRGRAVSDYGYTF. The CDR3 coding sequence is TGTGCCACCAGCAGAGATCGCGGCAGGGCAGTATCGGACTATGGCTACACCTTC. The complete variable domain, with remaining parts taken from reference TRBV15 and TRBJ1-2, reads DAMVIQNPRYQVTQFGKPVTLSCSQTLNHNVMYWYQQKSSQAPKLLFHYYDKDFNNEADTPDNFQSRRPNTSFCFLDIRSPGLGDTAMYLCATSRDRGRAVSDYGYTFGSGTRLTVV.

The genes are TRBV7-3 and TRBJ1-1; D ambiguous. The V end was cut by 2 bases, the J end by 5 bases, with 12 bases between. From germline, CDR1 is SGHTA and CDR2 FQGTGA. CDR3 size: 14 residues. Written as DNA, the CDR3 is TGTGCCAGCAGCTTAGCGGGAGGAGGGACTGAAGCTTTCTTT. Translation gives CASSLAGGGTEAFF.

This clone came up a few times. The V gene is TRBV10-3, the J gene TRBJ2-2; D is possibly TRBD2 (5 bases). This CDR3 spans 13 amino acids. Germline loops: CDR1 ENHRY, CDR2 SYGVKD. Trimming pared 2 bases from V and 8 bases from J, leaving 9 bases between. The CDR3 DNA follows: TGTGCCATCAGTGAGGGCCCGGGAGGGGAGCTGTTTTTT. It translates to CAISEGPGGELFF.

The sample holds a few counts of this clone. V usage is TRBV24-1 and J usage is TRBJ2-3; 11 bases agree with TRBD1. The CDR3 runs to 16 residues. Germline values: CDR1 KGHDR, CDR2 SFDVKD. The V and J ends lost 1 base and 4 bases, in that order; junction bases with no gene match: 3. CDR3 in DNA: TGTGCCACCAGTGATTTACCGGGACAGGGGGCAGATACGCAGTATTTT. Protein sequence: CATSDLPGQGADTQYF.

The chain recombines TRBV30 with TRBJ1-2; D is unresolved. Germline CDR1 is GTSNPN and CDR2 is SVGIG (reference sequence). V was trimmed by 2 bases and J by 8 bases, leaving 15 bases between them. The CDR3 is made up of 13 amino acids. Here the CDR3 reads CAWSPPLGSGYTF. The CDR3 DNA is TGTGCCTGGAGTCCCCCCCTCGGTTCGGGCTACACCTTC.

This clone came up once. This rearrangement joins TRBV18 to TRBJ2-7; 8 bases agree with TRBD1. The CDR3 has 15 residues. The germline gives CDR1 KGHSH, CDR2 LQKENI. The junction had 5 bases not matched to a gene; V was cut back by 3 bases and J by 1 base. In DNA form, the CDR3 reads TGTGCCAGCTCACCGCAGGGGGCCATATCCTACGAGCAGTACTTC. Translation gives CASSPQGAISYEQYF. The full variable domain, with the rest looked up from reference TRBV18 and TRBJ2-7, is NAGVMQNPRHLVRRRGQEARLRCSPMKGHSHVYWYRQLPEEGLKFMVYLQKENIIDESGMPKERFSAEFPKEGPSILRIQQVVRGDSAAYFCASSPQGAISYEQYFGPGTRLTVT.

A single count supports this clone. The J gene is TRBJ2-2, the V gene TRBV4-2, with D possibly being TRBD1 (5 bases). Germline assignment: CDR1 LGHNA and CDR2 YNFKEQ. CDR3 length: 16 amino acids. Between the trimmed V and J ends, which lost 1 base and 1 base, there was a span of 10 bases. The CDR3 is CASSQAFRVNTGELFF. In DNA form, the CDR3 reads TGTGCCAGCAGCCAAGCTTTCAGGGTGAACACCGGGGAGCTGTTTTTT.

The chain employs TRBV4-2 and TRBJ2-7; 9 bases line up with TRBD2. V gave up 4 bases and J gave up 5 bases; unmatched junction bases: 9. Per germline, CDR1 LGHNA and CDR2 YNFKEQ. This CDR3 has 15 residues. DNA of the CDR3: TGTGCCAGCAGCCGGGAGCGGGGGGTTCGCAACGAGCAGTACTTC. The encoded protein is CASSRERGVRNEQYF.